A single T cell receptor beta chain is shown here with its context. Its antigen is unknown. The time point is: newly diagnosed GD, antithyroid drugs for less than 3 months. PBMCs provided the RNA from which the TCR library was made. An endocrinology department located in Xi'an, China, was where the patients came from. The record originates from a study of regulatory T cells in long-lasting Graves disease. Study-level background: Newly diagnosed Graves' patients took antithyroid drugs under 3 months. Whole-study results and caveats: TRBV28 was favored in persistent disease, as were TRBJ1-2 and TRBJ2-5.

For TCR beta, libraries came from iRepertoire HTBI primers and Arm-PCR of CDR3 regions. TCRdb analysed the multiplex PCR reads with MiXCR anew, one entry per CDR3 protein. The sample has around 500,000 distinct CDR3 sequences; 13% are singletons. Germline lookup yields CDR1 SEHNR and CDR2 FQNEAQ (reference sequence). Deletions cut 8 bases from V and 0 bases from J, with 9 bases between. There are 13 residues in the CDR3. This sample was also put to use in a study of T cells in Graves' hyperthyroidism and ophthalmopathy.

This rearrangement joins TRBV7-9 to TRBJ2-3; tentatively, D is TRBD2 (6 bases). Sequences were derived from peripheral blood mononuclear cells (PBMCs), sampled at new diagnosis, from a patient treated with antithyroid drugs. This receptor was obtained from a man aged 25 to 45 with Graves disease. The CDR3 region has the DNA TGTGCCAGCGCGGGGTCCAGCACAGATACGCAGTATTTT. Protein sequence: CASAGSSTDTQYF.